The 32 T cell receptor beta chains below come from one sample, sequenced in a study of cytomegalovirus exposure and HLA in healthy donors. Primers included in the PCR were 60 Vbeta and 13 Jbeta primers. Measured with immunoSEQ multiplex PCR; TCRdb has only the in-frame clones, and not every one. Of under 200,000 clones in the sample, 62% were seen once. Specimen: PBMCs. Receptor source: a man in his forties in good health and CMV-seronegative.

This clone was seen only a few times. The chain combines TRBV4-1 with TRBJ2-3; D perhaps matches TRBD2 (5 bases). V lost 0 bases and J 4 bases, leaving 8 bases between the germline ends. The length of the CDR3 is 14 residues. Germline V gene lookup returns CDR1 MGHRA and CDR2 YSYEKL. The CDR3: CASSQESGSDTQYF. The DNA of the CDR3 is TGCGCCAGCAGCCAAGAATCGGGGTCAGATACGCAGTATTTT.

This clone has more than one count but fewer than ten. The V and J genes are TRBV6-5 and TRBJ1-5; a weak D match, TRBD1 (6 bases). Germline V gives CDR1 MNHEY, CDR2 SVGAGI. V was cut by 6 bases and J by 3 bases, with 15 bases left in between. This CDR3 comprises 15 residues. In DNA form, the CDR3 reads TGTGCCAGCAGCCACGAACAGGGCCTCAATCAGCCCCAGCATTTT. Translation: CASSHEQGLNQPQHF.

This chain uses TRBV6-1 with TRBJ1-3; D is ambiguous. The germline V gene has CDR1 MNHNS and CDR2 SASEGT. This CDR3 spans 14 amino acids. V lost 2 bases, J lost 3 bases, and 8 bases lay in between. The DNA for the CDR3 is TGTGCCAGCAGTGAACGGGGAAGTGGAAACACCATATATTTT. Translated, it gives CASSERGSGNTIYF.

This clone was picked up a small number of times. The chain links TRBV12-5 to TRBJ1-5; TRBD1 agrees at 9 bases. The V and J ends lost 6 bases and 7 bases, in that order; junction bases with no gene match: 4. This CDR3 is 13 amino acids long. The germline V gene encodes CDR1 LGHNT and CDR2 FRNRAP. CDR3 sequence: CASGTGQGQPQHF. In nucleotides, the CDR3 is TGTGCTAGTGGAACGGGACAGGGACAGCCCCAGCATTTT.

V usage is TRBV7-2 and J usage is TRBJ2-2; D not certain. The length of the CDR3 is 12 residues. CDR1 SGHTA and CDR2 FQGNSA come from the germline V gene. Trimming shortened V by 6 bases and J by 1 base, and 3 bases separated the two germline ends. CDR3 sequence reads: CASRQNTGELFF. The CDR3 DNA is TGTGCCAGCAGACAGAACACCGGGGAGCTGTTTTTT.

The V gene is TRBV5-1, the J gene TRBJ2-3; 13 nucleotides line up with TRBD2. This CDR3 is built from 16 residues. V dropped 4 bases and J dropped 4; count of bases not matched to a gene: 6. Germline CDR1 SGHRS, CDR2 YFSETQ. The CDR3 loop is CASSPPGLAGPDTQYF. CDR3 DNA sequence: TGCGCCAGCAGCCCGCCGGGACTAGCGGGACCAGATACGCAGTATTTT.

This clone has a handful of counts. Other DNA sequences in this specimen translate into the identical CDR3. The rearrangement joins TRBV28 to TRBJ2-5; 7 bases fit TRBD1. The trim removed 6 bases at V and 3 bases at J, leaving 1 base unmatched. The CDR3 runs to 12 residues. Looked up from germline, CDR1 is MDHEN and CDR2 is SYDVKM. CDR3 bases: TGTGCCAGCAGACAGGGGAAAGAGACCCAGTACTTC. This translates into CASRQGKETQYF.

The gene calls are TRBV27 and TRBJ1-6, with 8 bases that match TRBD1. The CDR3 has 17 residues. Trimming took 6 bases from V and 9 from J; bases not matched to a gene: 16. In germline, CDR1 is MNHEY, CDR2 SMNVEV (reference sequence). CDR3 region: CASSPLLDRGRRSPLHF. CDR3 coding DNA: TGTGCCAGCAGCCCTCTCCTAGACAGGGGCCGTCGTTCACCCCTCCACTTT.

This clone was counted a single time. As DNA, the CDR3 is TGTGCCAGCAGCCTAGACAGGGGACTCGACGAGCAGTACTTC. Translated, it gives CASSLDRGLDEQYF. The chain recombines TRBV7-2 with TRBJ2-7; TRBD1 matches 8 bases. V gave up 5 bases and J gave up 5 bases; unmatched junction bases: 8. The CDR3 spans 14 residues. Germline assignment: CDR1 SGHTA and CDR2 FQGNSA.

This clone was observed a single time. The chain has TRBV9 and TRBJ1-1; no clear D. V was shortened by 0 bases and J by 2 bases, with 8 bases between the two germline ends. The V gene's germline CDR1 is SGDLS and CDR2 YYNGEE. This CDR3 region has 14 residues. CDR3 coding DNA: TGTGCCAGCAGCGTAGCGGGGTTTAACACTGAAGCTTTCTTT. Translated, it gives CASSVAGFNTEAFF.

This clone has more than one count but fewer than ten. This chain links TRBV19 with TRBJ2-3, with 10 bases aligning to TRBD2. Trimming at V came to 4 bases and at J to 6 bases, leaving 4 bases not matched to a gene. The CDR3 contains 14 residues. The germline gives CDR1 LNHDA, CDR2 SQIVND (reference sequence). The CDR3 region is CASSTPGLADTQYF. For the CDR3, the DNA is TGTGCCAGTAGTACTCCGGGACTAGCGGATACGCAGTATTTT.

This clone came up a few times. CDR3 in amino acids: CASSGDSNTEAFF. The CDR3 bases are TGTGCCAGCAGCGGAGACAGTAACACTGAAGCTTTCTTT. The rearrangement joins TRBV11-2 to TRBJ1-1; TRBD1 is a possible D gene (5 bases). The V gene lost 5 bases and the J gene lost 2 bases, with 9 bases spanning the gap. The germline V gene encodes CDR1 SGHAT and CDR2 FQNNGV. The CDR3 runs 13 residues.

The chain uses TRBV9 and TRBJ1-2; 8 bases are a match to TRBD1. There are 14 residues in the CDR3. V lost 3 bases to trimming and J lost 5 bases; unmatched junction nucleotides: 6. Germline CDR1 SGDLS, CDR2 YYNGEE. CDR3 region: CASSGWGQAYGYTF. In nucleotides, the CDR3 is TGTGCCAGCAGCGGTTGGGGACAGGCATATGGCTACACCTTC.

In regard to this clone: Other nucleotide sequences in the sample specify the same CDR3. The chain has TRBV29-1 and TRBJ1-1; 9 nucleotides line up with TRBD1. Germline assignment: CDR1 SQVTM and CDR2 ANQGSEA. The CDR3 contains 13 residues. CDR3 sequence: CSGGGQGNTEAFF. The DNA of the CDR3 is TGCAGTGGGGGGGGACAGGGGAACACTGAAGCTTTCTTT.

In this sample, this clone turned up many times. The chain combines TRBV30 with TRBJ1-3, with D uncertain. CDR1 and CDR2 (germline): GTSNPN, SVGIG (reference sequence). The CDR3 spans 15 residues. With 4 bases removed from V and 7 bases from J, the gap between germline ends came to 20 bases. For the CDR3, the DNA is TGTGCCTGGATTTCGCCGGGAATTGGCTCCAACACCATATATTTT. It codes for CAWISPGIGSNTIYF.

This clone appeared a few times. This chain uses TRBV19 with TRBJ2-2; 10 positions agree with TRBD1. The CDR3 is made up of 16 amino acids. With 5 bases clipped from V and 6 bases from J, the junction kept 9 bases outside the gene matches. The germline gives CDR1 LNHDA, CDR2 SQIVND (reference sequence). The CDR3 DNA reads TGTGCCAGTAGTCTGACTGGACAGGGGGGAGCCGGGGAGCTGTTTTTT. Translation gives CASSLTGQGGAGELFF.

Details on this clone: The identical CDR3 is also encoded by other nucleotide sequences in the sample. The rearrangement links TRBV30 to TRBJ1-2; no clear D. Germline CDR1 and CDR2: GTSNPN and SVGIG (reference sequence). This CDR3 contains 12 residues. With 0 bases removed from V and 7 bases from J, the gap between germline ends came to 9 bases. This chain's CDR3 is CAWSVRNSGYTF. CDR3 DNA sequence: TGTGCCTGGAGTGTACGGAACAGTGGCTACACCTTC.

This clone appeared once. This rearrangement joins TRBV27 to TRBJ1-1; D perhaps matches TRBD1 (5 bases). In germline, CDR1 is MNHEY, CDR2 SMNVEV (reference sequence). Trimming shortened V by 7 bases and J by 3 bases, and 18 bases separated the two germline ends. The CDR3 has 15 amino acids. The CDR3 reads CASNLRGGRHTEAFF. CDR3 coding DNA: TGTGCCAGCAATCTCCGGGGGGGTAGACACACTGAAGCTTTCTTT.

This rearrangement joins TRBV9 to TRBJ2-7, with a tentative D call TRBD1 (6 bases). V was clipped by 1 base and J by 5 bases, with 13 bases between them. There are 14 residues in the CDR3. The germline V gene has CDR1 SGDLS and CDR2 YYNGEE. CDR3 residues: CASSVSQGRDEQYF. The CDR3 DNA follows: TGTGCCAGCAGCGTATCCCAGGGGCGAGACGAGCAGTACTTC.

In this sample, this clone turned up a few times. V is TRBV6-5 and J is TRBJ2-5; 10 nucleotides line up with TRBD1. CDR3 size: 15 residues. V gave up 2 bases and J gave up 5 bases; unmatched junction bases: 5. Germline loops: CDR1 MNHEY, CDR2 SVGAGI. The CDR3 reads CASSYRDRGKETQYF. The CDR3 nucleotides are TGTGCCAGCAGTTACCGGGACAGGGGAAAGGAGACCCAGTACTTC.

This clone was detected only once. The chain couples TRBV29-1 to TRBJ1-1, with 7 bases matching TRBD1. The CDR3 is made up of 14 amino acids. V lost 7 bases to trimming and J lost 6 bases; unmatched junction nucleotides: 14. CDR1 SQVTM and CDR2 ANQGSEA come from the germline V gene. CDR3 DNA: TGCAGCGCTTGGGGTGACAGGGCATTTCCTGAAGCTTTCTTT. It is translated as CSAWGDRAFPEAFF.

The V gene is TRBV19, the J gene TRBJ1-5; tentative D call: TRBD1 (6 bases). The ends were cut back, 4 bases at V and 4 bases at J, with 8 bases in the middle. CDR3 length: 13 amino acids. Germline lookup yields CDR1 LNHDA and CDR2 SQIVND (reference sequence). CDR3 bases: TGTGCCAGTAGTAGGGACACAAATCAGCCCCAGCATTTT. Protein sequence: CASSRDTNQPQHF.

The DNA for the CDR3 is TGTGCCAGCAGCGGCCCTCACAACAATAACGACGAGCAGTACTTC. Residues: CASSGPHNNNDEQYF. This chain joins TRBV5-6 and TRBJ2-7; no clear D gene. Trimming shortened V by 4 bases and J by 5 bases, and 19 bases separated the two germline ends. The CDR3 has 15 amino acids. Germline assignment: CDR1 SGHDT and CDR2 YYEEEE.

The rearrangement links TRBV7-9 to TRBJ1-2, with D possibly matching TRBD1 (5 bases). CDR3 length: 13 amino acids. CDR1 is SEHNR, CDR2 FQNEAQ, per germline (reference sequence). The V and J ends lost 2 bases and 8 bases respectively, with 12 bases between them. The CDR3 loop reads CASSLMQGGGYTF. CDR3 sequence (DNA): TGTGCCAGCAGCTTAATGCAGGGAGGAGGCTACACCTTC.

The chain's CDR3 is CASRQLGGAYEQYF. The CDR3 coding sequence is TGTGCCAGCAGACAACTAGGGGGGGCCTACGAGCAGTACTTC. This rearrangement joins TRBV19 to TRBJ2-7; maybe TRBD2 (7 bases). Germline V lookup: CDR1 LNHDA, CDR2 SQIVND (reference sequence). V shed 9 bases and J shed 2 bases, with 17 bases lying between them. The CDR3 is made up of 14 amino acids.

The rearrangement uses TRBV19 and TRBJ2-2; perhaps TRBD2 as D (5 bases). The germline V and J ends were trimmed by 7 bases and 6 bases, with 9 bases remaining between them. The CDR3 runs 12 residues. Germline V lookup: CDR1 LNHDA, CDR2 SQIVND (reference sequence). The CDR3 loop reads CASTRGSGELFF. Here the CDR3 DNA reads TGTGCCAGTACCCGCGGGTCCGGGGAGCTGTTTTTT. The whole variable domain, filled in from reference TRBV19 and TRBJ2-2, reads DGGITQSPKYLFRKEGQNVTLSCEQNLNHDAMYWYRQDPGQGLRLIYYSQIVNDFQKGDIAEGYSVSREKKESFPLTVTSAQKNPTAFYLCASTRGSGELFFGEGSRLTVL.

The chain uses TRBV6-5 and TRBJ2-7, with D maybe TRBD1 (6 bases). V lost 5 bases and J lost 0, with 14 bases in between. The CDR3 is 15 residues long. Germline V lookup: CDR1 MNHEY, CDR2 SVGAGI. CDR3 amino acids: CASSVSGTSSYEQYF. Here the CDR3 DNA reads TGTGCCAGCAGTGTATCCGGGACAAGCTCCTACGAGCAGTACTTC.

This chain joins TRBV6-4 and TRBJ2-2; no clear D gene. The CDR3 has 14 residues. Germline V lookup: CDR1 MRHNA, CDR2 SNTAGT. V was pared by 5 bases and J by 1 base, with 8 bases between. This CDR3 reads CASSINRNTGELFF. The CDR3, as DNA: TGTGCCAGCAGTATAAACAGGAACACCGGGGAGCTGTTTTTT.

The chain carries TRBV11-3 and TRBJ2-2, with TRBD1 matching over 10 bases. Trimming took 5 bases from V and 7 from J; bases not matched to a gene: 7. The CDR3 contains 15 residues. Germline V lookup: CDR1 SGHNT, CDR2 YENEEA. In nucleotides, the CDR3 is TGTGCCAGCAGCCCGAGGACAGGGGGAAACGGGGAGCTGTTTTTT. Encoded protein: CASSPRTGGNGELFF. Full variable domain (remainder filled in from reference TRBV11-3 and TRBJ2-2): EAGVVQSPRYKIIEKKQPVAFWCNPISGHNTLYWYLQNLGQGPELLIRYENEEAVDDSQLPKDRFSAERLKGVDSTLKIQPAELGDSAVYLCASSPRTGGNGELFFGEGSRLTVL.

The genes are TRBV12-5 and TRBJ2-4; perhaps TRBD1 as D (6 bases). Per the germline V gene, CDR1 is LGHNT and CDR2 is FRNRAP. Trimming took 3 bases from V and 2 from J, leaving 17 bases between them. CDR3 length: 17 amino acids. The CDR3 region is CASGFQGQPPSKNIQYF. DNA of the CDR3: TGTGCTAGTGGTTTCCAAGGACAGCCCCCATCCAAAAACATTCAGTACTTC.

This chain uses TRBV6-5 with TRBJ1-3; D call uncertain. Looked up from germline, CDR1 is MNHEY and CDR2 is SVGAGI. This CDR3 contains 16 residues. The germline V and J ends were trimmed by 2 bases and 3 bases, with 14 bases remaining between them. This CDR3 reads CASSYDQAGFGNTIYF. CDR3 coding DNA: TGTGCCAGCAGTTACGATCAGGCTGGGTTTGGAAACACCATATATTTT.

The chain uses TRBV27 and TRBJ2-5; 10 positions agree with TRBD1. The J call may be faulty, since TRBJ2-7 better matches the DNA end. Per the germline V gene, CDR1 is MNHEY and CDR2 is SMNVEV (reference sequence). The CDR3 loop spans 14 amino acids. The DNA of the CDR3 is TGTGCCAGCAACGCCGACAGGGGGCACGACGAGCAGTACTTC. Translating it yields CASNADRGHDEQYF.